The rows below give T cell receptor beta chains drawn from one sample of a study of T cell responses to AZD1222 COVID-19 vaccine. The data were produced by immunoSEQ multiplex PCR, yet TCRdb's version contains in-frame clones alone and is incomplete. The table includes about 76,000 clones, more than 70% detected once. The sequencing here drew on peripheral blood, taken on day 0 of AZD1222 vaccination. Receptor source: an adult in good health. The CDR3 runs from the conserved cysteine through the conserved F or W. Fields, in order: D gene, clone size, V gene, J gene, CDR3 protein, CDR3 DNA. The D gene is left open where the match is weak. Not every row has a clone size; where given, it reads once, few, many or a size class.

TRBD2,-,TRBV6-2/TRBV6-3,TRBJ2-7,CASSYGGGSRNEQYF,TGTGCCAGCAGTTACGGCGGCGGGAGTCGGAACGAGCAGTACTTC
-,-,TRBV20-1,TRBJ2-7,CSASRVGSYEQYF,TGCAGTGCTAGTAGGGTGGGTTCCTACGAGCAGTACTTC
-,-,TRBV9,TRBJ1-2,CASSSRLPHGYTF,TGTGCCAGCAGCTCCCGACTCCCCCACGGCTACACCTTC
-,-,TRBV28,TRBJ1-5,CASIGTRYSNQPQHF,TGTGCCAGCATCGGGACGCGGTATAGCAATCAGCCCCAGCATTTT
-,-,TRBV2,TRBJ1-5,CASSGDLHRGGQPQHF,TGTGCCAGCAGTGGGGATCTACACCGGGGGGGTCAGCCCCAGCATTTT
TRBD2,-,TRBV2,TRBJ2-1,CATRTSGISYNEQFF,TGTGCCACCAGGACTAGCGGTATCTCCTACAATGAGCAGTTCTTC
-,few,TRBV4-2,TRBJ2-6,CASSQGGNSGANVLTF,TGTGCCAGCAGCCAAGGCGGAAACTCTGGGGCCAACGTCCTGACTTTC
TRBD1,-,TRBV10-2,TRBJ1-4,CASSGQGFVEKLFF,TGCGCCAGCAGCGGACAGGGATTTGTTGAAAAACTGTTTTTT
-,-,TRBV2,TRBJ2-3,CASRGGDTQYF,TGTGCCAGCAGGGGTGGAGATACGCAGTATTTT
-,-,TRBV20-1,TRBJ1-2,CSASPGTYGYTF,TGCAGTGCCAGTCCGGGAACCTATGGCTACACCTTC
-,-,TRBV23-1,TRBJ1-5,CASSLGRCHEPQHF,TGCGCCAGCAGTCTCGGGCGCTGCCATGAGCCCCAGCATTTT
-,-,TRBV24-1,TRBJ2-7,CATSDSGRSKYEQYF,TGTGCCACCAGTGATTCCGGACGGAGCAAGTACGAGCAGTACTTC
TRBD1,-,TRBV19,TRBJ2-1,CASSPRRGLGNEQFF,TGTGCCAGTAGTCCCCGCAGGGGGCTGGGCAATGAGCAGTTCTTC
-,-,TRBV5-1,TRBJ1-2,CASSTDGLNYGYTF,TGCGCCAGCAGCACGGACGGATTAAACTATGGCTACACCTTC
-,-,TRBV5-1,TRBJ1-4,CASSGGTLEEKLFF,TGCGCCAGCAGCGGCGGGACTCTGGAGGAAAAACTGTTTTTT
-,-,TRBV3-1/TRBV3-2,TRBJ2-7,CASSQDARGGRYEQYF,TGTGCCAGCAGCCAAGATGCTAGGGGGGGCCGGTACGAGCAGTACTTC
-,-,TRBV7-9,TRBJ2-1,CASSSQGSYNEQFF,TGTGCCAGCAGCTCACAGGGCTCCTACAATGAGCAGTTCTTC
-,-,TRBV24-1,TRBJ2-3,CATSDLQGGGTDTQYF,TGTGCCACCAGTGATTTGCAGGGCGGGGGCACAGATACGCAGTATTTT
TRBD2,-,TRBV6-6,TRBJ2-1,CASSYGVGRVDNEQFF,TGTGCCAGCAGTTACGGTGTGGGGAGGGTTGACAATGAGCAGTTCTTC
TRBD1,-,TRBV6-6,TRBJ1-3,CASSYTGQNSGNTIYF,TGTGCCAGCAGTTACACGGGACAGAACTCTGGAAACACCATATATTTT
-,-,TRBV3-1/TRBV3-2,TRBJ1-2,CASSQAGEGYGYTF,TGTGCCAGCAGCCAAGCTGGGGAGGGCTATGGCTACACCTTC
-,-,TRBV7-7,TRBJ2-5,CASSLVGTGAGETQYF,TGTGCTAGCAGCTTAGTAGGAACGGGGGCTGGGGAGACCCAGTACTTC
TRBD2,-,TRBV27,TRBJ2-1,CASKIQLAVYNEQFF,TGTGCCAGCAAAATACAACTAGCGGTGTACAATGAGCAGTTCTTC
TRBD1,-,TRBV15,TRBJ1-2,CATSKDRGRSGYTF,TGTGCCACCAGCAAGGACAGGGGGCGAAGTGGCTACACCTTC
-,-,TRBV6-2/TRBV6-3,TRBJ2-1,CASSSLQYNEQFF,TGTGCCAGCAGTAGTCTCCAGTACAATGAGCAGTTCTTC
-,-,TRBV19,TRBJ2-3,CASSPGAYTDTQYF,TGTGCCAGTAGCCCCGGGGCCTACACAGATACGCAGTATTTT
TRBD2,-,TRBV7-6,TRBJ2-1,CASSLGLAAYNEQFF,TGTGCCAGCAGCTTAGGACTAGCGGCTTACAATGAGCAGTTCTTC
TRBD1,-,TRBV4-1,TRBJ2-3,CASSQGRGQGDTQYF,TGCGCCAGCAGCCAAGGCAGGGGGCAGGGAGATACGCAGTATTTT
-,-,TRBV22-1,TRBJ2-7,CPGSARARLAGPSYEQYF,TGTCCTGGGAGCGCACGGGCTAGGCTAGCGGGACCCTCCTACGAGCAGTACTTC
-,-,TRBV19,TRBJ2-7,CASSITYPAPYEQYF,TGTGCCAGTAGTATAACCTATCCAGCCCCTTACGAGCAGTACTTC
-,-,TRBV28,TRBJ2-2,CASMWTPNTGELFF,TGTGCCAGCATGTGGACTCCGAACACCGGGGAGCTGTTTTTT
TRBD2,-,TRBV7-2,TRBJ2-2,CASSLAGGNTGELFF,TGTGCCAGCAGCCTAGCGGGGGGGAACACCGGGGAGCTGTTTTTT
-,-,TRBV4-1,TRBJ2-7,CASSHGGLGDYEQYF,TGCGCCAGCAGTCACGGTGGCCTAGGAGATTACGAGCAGTACTTC
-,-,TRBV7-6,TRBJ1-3,CASSLRSTGAPGNTIYF,TGTGCCAGCAGCTTAAGGTCAACAGGAGCTCCTGGAAACACCATATATTTT
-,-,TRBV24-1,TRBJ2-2,CATSDPAGSGELFF,TGTGCCACCAGTGACCCTGCAGGGTCCGGGGAGCTGTTTTTT
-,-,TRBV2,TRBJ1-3,CATTGSGNTIYF,TGTGCCACGACAGGCTCTGGAAACACCATATATTTT